This entry lists 32 T cell receptor beta chains sequenced from one sample in a study of blood T cell repertoires in COVID-19 (dated by TCRdb to about 2020). The receptor library was made with the immunoSEQ multiplex PCR assay. As stored in TCRdb, this immuneACCESS dataset retains in-frame rearrangements with V and J assigned. A fraction of the clones does not appear; measured against another copy, unresolved V genes explain less than half of the discrepancy, and the remainder lacks a known reason. This sample holds 380,000 or so clones; 70% to 90% were observed only once. Jointly, the top ten make up 1% to 1.5% of the sample. The source material was peripheral blood. The receptor source for this set is a man aged 40-49 years with acute or convalescent COVID-19.

V is TRBV6-6 and J is TRBJ1-2; 8 nucleotides line up with TRBD1. V dropped 6 bases and J dropped 6; count of bases not matched to a gene: 12. The CDR3 has 15 amino acids. The germline gives CDR1 MNHNY, CDR2 SVGAGI (reference sequence). The chain's CDR3 is CASRPPGQEINGYTF. In DNA form, the CDR3 reads TGTGCCAGCAGACCCCCGGGACAGGAGATAAATGGCTACACCTTC.

J is TRBJ2-3 and V is TRBV10-1, with D possibly TRBD1 on 5 matching bases. This CDR3 is built from 16 residues. The V gene's germline CDR1 is WNHNN and CDR2 SYGVQD (reference sequence). Trimming stripped 0 bases from V and 2 bases from J, with 12 bases between. The CDR3 protein is CASSESAGKNTDTQYF. The CDR3 nucleotides are TGCGCCAGCAGTGAGTCAGCAGGGAAGAACACAGATACGCAGTATTTT.

The J gene is TRBJ2-1, the V gene TRBV29-1, with TRBD2 identical over 10 bases. V was pared by 8 bases and J by 10 bases, with 5 bases of the junction left unmatched. Germline CDR1 and CDR2: SQVTM and ANQGSEA. The CDR3 is made up of 11 amino acids. CDR3: CSLSSGREQFF. The CDR3 DNA is TGCAGCCTCTCTAGCGGGAGAGAGCAGTTCTTC.

This clone was seen only a few times. This chain uses TRBV5-1 with TRBJ1-2, with 8 bases fitting TRBD1. The CDR3 consists of 13 residues. With V trimmed by 4 bases and J by 6 bases, 5 bases remained unmatched. Germline loops: CDR1 SGHRS, CDR2 YFSETQ. CDR3 amino acids: CASSAGGWDGYTF. DNA of the CDR3: TGCGCCAGCAGCGCAGGGGGCTGGGATGGCTACACCTTC.

V usage is TRBV11-1 and J usage is TRBJ1-1, with 8 bases matching TRBD1. Looked up from germline, CDR1 is SGHAT and CDR2 is FQDESV (reference sequence). CDR3 length: 12 residues. The V segment lost 5 bases and the J segment 7 bases; nucleotides outside the gene matches: 3. Here the CDR3 reads CASSGDRFEAFF. The DNA of the CDR3 is TGTGCCAGCAGCGGGGACAGGTTTGAAGCTTTCTTT.

The CDR3 loop reads CASSSPRTVLYGYTF. In nucleotides, the CDR3 is TGTGCCAGCAGCTCACCCCGGACAGTATTGTATGGCTACACCTTC. This rearrangement joins TRBV11-2 to TRBJ1-2, with a tentative D call TRBD1 (6 bases). Trimming removed 4 bases at V and 5 bases at J, with 17 bases between. The germline V gene has CDR1 SGHAT and CDR2 FQNNGV. The CDR3 extends over 15 amino acids.

This chain connects TRBV28 to TRBJ2-7; D is perhaps TRBD2 (5 bases). Germline V lookup: CDR1 MDHEN, CDR2 SYDVKM. V was cut by 6 bases and J by 3 bases, with 12 bases left in between. This CDR3 has 13 residues. The DNA for the CDR3 is TGTGCCAGCAGATCACCGGGGATCTACGAGCAGTACTTC. Residues: CASRSPGIYEQYF.

The chain uses TRBV29-1 and TRBJ1-2; TRBD1 aligns across 7 bases. CDR1 and CDR2 (germline): SQVTM, ANQGSEA. This CDR3 is built from 13 residues. The V segment lost 8 bases and the J segment 6 bases; nucleotides outside the gene matches: 12. CDR3 amino acids: CSFRQGWANGYTF. CDR3 nucleotides: TGCAGCTTTAGACAGGGATGGGCTAATGGCTACACCTTC.

The gene calls are TRBV5-1 and TRBJ2-7, with TRBD1 matching over 8 bases. V gave up 3 bases and J gave up 1 base; unmatched junction bases: 9. The CDR3 extends over 16 amino acids. Germline assignment: CDR1 SGHRS and CDR2 YFSETQ. The CDR3 spells CASSSTSGTGSYEQYF. The DNA for the CDR3 is TGCGCCAGCAGCTCGACCTCCGGGACAGGATCCTACGAGCAGTACTTC.

The chain couples TRBV6-5 to TRBJ1-1; D is ambiguous. V lost 0 bases, J lost 3 bases, and 5 bases lay in between. The germline V gene encodes CDR1 MNHEY and CDR2 SVGAGI. The CDR3 is made up of 13 amino acids. CDR3 sequence reads: CASSYSVDTEAFF. DNA of the CDR3: TGTGCCAGCAGTTACTCAGTAGACACTGAAGCTTTCTTT.

The J gene is TRBJ2-2, the V gene TRBV9; D is ambiguous. Germline assignment: CDR1 SGDLS and CDR2 YYNGEE. The CDR3 length is 15 residues. V shed 5 bases and J shed 3 bases, with 14 bases lying between them. The DNA for the CDR3 is TGTGCCAGCAGTTTGAGAGGCCGGGACACCGGGGAGCTGTTTTTT. It encodes CASSLRGRDTGELFF.

The chain carries TRBV5-6 and TRBJ2-6, with D perhaps TRBD1 (6 bases). The germline V and J ends were trimmed by 3 bases and 2 bases, with 9 bases remaining between them. CDR1 is SGHDT, CDR2 YYEEEE, per germline. The CDR3 extends over 15 amino acids. The CDR3 nucleotides are TGTGCCAGCAGCTGGACAGTTCCTGGGGCCAACGTCCTGACTTTC. Its protein is CASSWTVPGANVLTF.

This sequence joins TRBV20-1 and TRBJ2-7; 10 bases fit TRBD2. The germline gives CDR1 DFQATT, CDR2 SNEGSKA (reference sequence). J lost 1 base, V lost 3 bases, and 9 bases had no gene match. The CDR3 totals 16 residues. CDR3 in amino acids: CSASLASGSRSYEQYF. The CDR3 coding sequence is TGCAGTGCTAGTTTGGCTAGCGGGAGTAGGTCCTACGAGCAGTACTTC.

The chain has TRBV28 and TRBJ2-7; 10 nucleotides align to TRBD1. This CDR3 comprises 15 residues. Germline-derived CDR1 and CDR2 are MDHEN and SYDVKM. Losses at the gene ends were 4 bases for V and 3 bases for J; bases not matched to a gene: 6. CDR3 nucleotide sequence: TGTGCCAGCAGTTCCCCCCGGACAGGGGGCTACGAGCAGTACTTC. It yields the protein CASSSPRTGGYEQYF.

This chain uses TRBV5-4 with TRBJ1-1, with D maybe TRBD1 (5 bases). The CDR3 is 14 residues long. From germline, CDR1 is SGHNT and CDR2 YYREEE (reference sequence). The V end lost 0 bases, the J end lost 1 base, and 7 bases lay between the germline ends. CDR3 protein: CASSLVGGNTEAFF. The CDR3 DNA sequence: TGTGCCAGCAGCTTGGTGGGGGGGAACACTGAAGCTTTCTTT. Complete variable domain (other parts from reference TRBV5-4 and TRBJ1-1): ETGVTQSPTHLIKTRGQQVTLRCSSQSGHNTVSWYQQALGQGPQFIFQYYREEENGRGNFPPRFSGLQFPNYSSELNVNALELDDSALYLCASSLVGGNTEAFFGQGTRLTVV.

This sequence joins TRBV27 and TRBJ2-3, with TRBD2 matching 7 bases. This CDR3 has 20 residues. V was clipped by 5 bases and J by 6 bases; unmatched bases: 26. CDR1 is MNHEY, CDR2 SMNVEV, per germline (reference sequence). The CDR3 loop reads CASSETYSRASGIRGDTQYF. For the CDR3, the DNA is TGTGCCAGCAGTGAGACCTACTCCCGGGCTAGCGGTATTCGCGGGGATACGCAGTATTTT.

This chain connects TRBV11-3 to TRBJ1-3; D is possibly TRBD1 (6 bases). The CDR3 loop spans 16 amino acids. V was shortened by 5 bases and J by 4 bases, with 18 bases between the two germline ends. The germline CDR1 and CDR2 sequences are SGHNT and YENEEA. CDR3 sequence (DNA): TGTGCCAGCAGCAACACCCCAACAGGGACGGGAAACACCATATATTTT. Its protein is CASSNTPTGTGNTIYF.

This chain uses TRBV11-2 with TRBJ2-1; possibly TRBD2 for D (5 bases). V lost 5 bases to trimming and J lost 0 bases, with 11 bases between them. Germline V gene sequence: CDR1 SGHAT, CDR2 FQNNGV. The CDR3 sequence is 15 residues long. The CDR3 loop reads CASSIWTASYNEQFF. The CDR3, as DNA: TGTGCCAGCAGCATCTGGACTGCCTCCTACAATGAGCAGTTCTTC.

This sequence joins TRBV7-3 and TRBJ2-1, with TRBD2 matching over 9 bases. The J segment lost 1 base and the V segment lost 3 bases, leaving 7 bases of the junction unmatched. The CDR3 length is 17 residues. Germline V gene sequence: CDR1 SGHTA, CDR2 FQGTGA. Here the CDR3 reads CASSFLPSGRSYNEQFF. DNA for the CDR3: TGTGCCAGCAGCTTTCTGCCCAGCGGGAGGTCCTACAATGAGCAGTTCTTC.

This clone was recorded once. CDR3 bases: TGTGCCAGCAGCTTGGTGTCAGGGGGCAGGGCCACTGAAGCTTTCTTT. It specifies CASSLVSGGRATEAFF. V usage is TRBV5-6 and J usage is TRBJ1-1, with TRBD1 matching 8 bases. Germline CDR1 reads SGHDT; CDR2 reads YYEEEE. This CDR3 contains 16 residues. Trimming at V came to 0 bases and at J to 4 bases, leaving 8 bases not matched to a gene. Using reference TRBV5-6 and TRBJ1-1 for the parts outside the CDR3, the full variable domain is DAGVTQSPTHLIKTRGQQVTLRCSPKSGHDTVSWYQQALGQGPQFIFQYYEEEERQRGNFPDRFSGHQFPNYSSELNVNALLLGDSALYLCASSLVSGGRATEAFFGQGTRLTVV.

This clone is categorized as medium-sized. The CDR3 nucleotides are TGTGCCAGCACCTCGGAGCCGACAGCTTTCTTT. Residues: CASTSEPTAFF. The chain has TRBV7-9 and TRBJ1-1; D is undetermined. The germline V and J ends were trimmed by 7 bases and 10 bases, with 13 bases remaining between them. Germline CDR1 reads SEHNR; CDR2 reads FQNEAQ (reference sequence). The CDR3 is 11 residues long.

The chain has TRBV28 and TRBJ2-3; possible D gene TRBD2, 6 bases. V was cut by 5 bases and J by 4 bases, with 10 bases left in between. Per the germline V gene, CDR1 is MDHEN and CDR2 is SYDVKM. The CDR3 length is 13 residues. This chain's CDR3 is CASSTPGADTQYF. The CDR3 region has the DNA TGTGCCAGCAGTACCCCGGGGGCAGATACGCAGTATTTT.

The chain recombines TRBV5-1 with TRBJ1-5, with D unclear. The CDR3 is 13 residues long. Per germline, CDR1 SGHRS and CDR2 YFSETQ. V was shortened by 4 bases and J by 1 base, with 6 bases between the two germline ends. The CDR3 loop is CASSERSNQPQHF. Written as DNA, the CDR3 is TGCGCCAGCAGCGAGCGAAGCAATCAGCCCCAGCATTTT.

The rearrangement links TRBV5-6 to TRBJ1-6; D is possibly TRBD1 (5 bases). CDR3 length: 14 residues. V was shortened by 2 bases and J by 10 bases, with 13 bases between the two germline ends. Looked up from germline, CDR1 is SGHDT and CDR2 is YYEEEE. The CDR3 spells CASSFQGSRSPLHF. In DNA form, the CDR3 reads TGTGCCAGCAGCTTTCAGGGATCACGGTCACCCCTCCACTTT.

The chain carries TRBV2 and TRBJ1-4, with 10 positions matching TRBD1. The length of the CDR3 is 13 residues. Unmatched junction bases numbered 8, after V lost 11 bases and J lost 8 bases. Per the germline V gene, CDR1 is SNHLY and CDR2 is FYNNEI. CDR3 residues: CAGTGEVREKLFF. The CDR3 DNA sequence: TGTGCCGGGACAGGGGAGGTGCGGGAAAAACTGTTTTTT.

This chain uses TRBV10-3 with TRBJ2-7; 7 positions match TRBD1. There are 14 residues in the CDR3. In germline, CDR1 is ENHRY, CDR2 SYGVKD. With 10 bases clipped from V and 2 bases from J, the junction kept 11 bases outside the gene matches. The CDR3 DNA reads as TGTGCCACACGGGGAAGGGACAGAGCCTACGAGCAGTACTTC. This gives the protein CATRGRDRAYEQYF.

The CDR3 loop reads CSASRGGSGSFGETQYF. The CDR3 coding sequence is TGCAGTGCTAGTCGAGGGGGTAGCGGGAGTTTCGGGGAGACCCAGTACTTC. The rearrangement links TRBV20-1 to TRBJ2-5, with 9 bases fitting TRBD2. V lost 3 bases and J lost 5; bases outside the gene matches: 16. The V gene's germline CDR1 is DFQATT and CDR2 SNEGSKA (reference sequence). CDR3 length: 17 amino acids.

The chain links TRBV9 to TRBJ1-1; perhaps TRBD1 as D (5 bases). Germline CDR1 and CDR2: SGDLS and YYNGEE. The CDR3 is made up of 14 amino acids. V was pared by 3 bases and J by 3 bases, with 12 bases between. DNA for the CDR3: TGTGCCAGCAGCGAGGGGAATTCGGACACTGAAGCTTTCTTT. Translated, it gives CASSEGNSDTEAFF.

This chain uses TRBV3-1 (or the pseudogene TRBV3-2) with TRBJ1-4; 8 nucleotides agree with TRBD1. V dropped 7 bases and J dropped 5; count of bases not matched to a gene: 3. The CDR3 totals 13 residues. Germline assignment: CDR1 LGHDT and CDR2 YNNKEL (reference sequence). The DNA of the CDR3 is TGTGCCAGCAATTACAGGGGGAATGAAAAACTGTTTTTT. It translates to CASNYRGNEKLFF.

The rearrangement joins TRBV4-3 to TRBJ1-2, with a weak D call TRBD1 (6 bases). Germline V gives CDR1 LGHNA, CDR2 YSLEER. The CDR3 is made up of 17 amino acids. With 0 bases removed from V and 4 bases from J, the gap between germline ends came to 18 bases. The CDR3: CASSQDSPSGVGYGYTF. The CDR3 DNA reads TGCGCCAGCAGCCAAGACAGCCCTTCAGGGGTCGGCTATGGCTACACCTTC.

The gene calls are TRBV30 and TRBJ2-1; 7 positions agree with TRBD1. Per the germline V gene, CDR1 is GTSNPN and CDR2 is SVGIG (reference sequence). The V segment lost 7 bases and the J segment 9 bases; nucleotides outside the gene matches: 12. This CDR3 is 13 amino acids long. The CDR3 DNA sequence: TGTGCCTTGGAGGCAGGGGGTGGGGGTGAGCAGTTCTTC. It yields the protein CALEAGGGGEQFF.

The chain links TRBV5-1 to TRBJ2-3, with TRBD2 matching 8 bases. The germline gives CDR1 SGHRS, CDR2 YFSETQ. The ends lost 3 bases at V and 2 bases at J; junction bases unmatched: 14. This CDR3 is built from 18 residues. The CDR3 region is CASSSWYLRGAPTDTQYF. The CDR3 DNA reads as TGCGCCAGCAGCTCGTGGTATCTGCGGGGGGCACCCACAGATACGCAGTATTTT.